The rows below give T cell receptor beta chains drawn from one sample of a study of blood T cells in healthy people across ages. TCRdb ran MiXCR on the 5' RACE reads and lists one entry per CDR3 protein. The sample has about 1 million distinct CDR3 sequences, more than 40% seen once; the top ten hold 15% to 20%. The material sequenced was blood. The receptor set was obtained from a woman aged 55-69 years in good health. The CDR3 runs from the conserved cysteine through the conserved F or W. D genes are given only for firm matches. Only some rows state a clone size, as once, few, many or a class for expanded clones.

>TRBJ2-5|NA|NA|TRBV9
CASSVSGWQETQYF
TGTGCCAGCAGCGTCAGTGGATGGCAAGAGACCCAGTACTTC
>TRBJ1-1|TRBD1|NA|TRBV6-5
CASSPRQGYTEAFF
TGTGCCAGCAGTCCTAGACAGGGGTACACTGAAGCTTTCTTT
>TRBJ2-4|NA|NA|TRBV6-2/TRBV6-3
CASKDASIFSSEYF
TGTGCCAGTAAGGATGCTAGCATCTTTTCGAGCGAGTACTTC
>TRBJ2-7|TRBD1|few|TRBV9
CASSVDTGGAYEQYF
TGTGCCAGCAGCGTAGACACAGGGGGCGCGTACGAGCAGTACTTC
>TRBJ2-5|NA|many|TRBV7-3
CASSLTRRETQYF
TGTGCCAGCAGCTTAACCAGGAGGGAGACCCAGTACTTC
>TRBJ2-3|NA|NA|TRBV27
CASSPRRWDTQYF
TGTGCCAGCAGTCCCCGGAGGTGGGATACGCAGTATTTT
>TRBJ1-2|TRBD1|NA|TRBV4-1
CASSHTGGQGKMNYGYTF
TGCGCCAGCAGCCATACGGGGGGACAGGGGAAAATGAACTATGGCTACACCTTC
>TRBJ2-3|NA|NA|TRBV6-1
CASSEYSGTGTTDTQYF
TGTGCCAGCAGTGAATATAGCGGGACAGGGACCACAGATACGCAGTATTTT
>TRBJ2-7|TRBD2|NA|TRBV12-3/TRBV12-4
CASSFLASGSLYEQYF
TGTGCCAGCAGTTTTTTGGCTAGCGGGAGTCTGTACGAGCAGTACTTC
>TRBJ2-5|NA|few|TRBV7-8
CASRNRGDRQETQYF
TGTGCCAGCAGAAATCGCGGGGATCGCCAAGAGACCCAGTACTTC
>TRBJ2-5|TRBD2|NA|TRBV7-2
CASSLTSGGLGTQYF
TGTGCCAGCAGCCTAACTAGCGGGGGGCTTGGGACCCAGTACTTC
>TRBJ2-2|NA|few|TRBV20-1
CSASKNTGELFF
TGCAGTGCTAGCAAGAACACCGGGGAGCTGTTTTTT
>TRBJ2-5|TRBD2|NA|TRBV5-1
CASSGLGRTQETQYF
TGCGCCAGCAGCGGACTAGGCCGTACCCAAGAGACCCAGTACTTC
>TRBJ2-3|TRBD2|NA|TRBV27
CASRPGLALGTQYF
TGTGCCAGCAGGCCCGGACTAGCCTTGGGTACGCAGTATTTT
>TRBJ1-1|TRBD1|few|TRBV6-1
CASTQGQGGTEAFF
TGTGCCAGCACTCAAGGACAGGGAGGGACTGAAGCTTTCTTT
>TRBJ1-2|NA|few|TRBV6-6
CASSYGGGVCTF
TGTGCCAGCAGTTACGGGGGCGGGGTTTGCACCTTC
>TRBJ1-5|TRBD1|NA|TRBV20-1
CSARRGTGVGQPQHF
TGCAGTGCTAGACGGGGGACAGGGGTTGGTCAGCCCCAGCATTTT
>TRBJ2-3|NA|NA|TRBV5-1
CASSHGLYRDTQYF
TGCGCCAGCAGCCACGGGTTGTACCGGGATACGCAGTATTTT
>TRBJ2-7|TRBD1|NA|TRBV20-1
CSARDPPDRWYF
TGCAGTGCTAGAGATCCTCCGGACAGGTGGTACTTC
>TRBJ2-1|TRBD2|NA|TRBV7-2
CASRLARGYYNEPFF
TGTGCCAGCAGACTAGCGCGGGGATACTACAATGAGCCGTTCTTC
>TRBJ2-6|NA|NA|TRBV27
CASSLSGRGGVSSGANVLTF
TGTGCCAGCAGTTTATCTGGGAGGGGGGGAGTAAGCTCTGGGGCCAACGTCCTGACTTTC
>TRBJ2-7|NA|NA|TRBV9
CASSGGGHNEQYF
TGTGCCAGCAGCGGGGGGGGACACAACGAGCAGTACTTC
>TRBJ2-7|TRBD2|NA|TRBV6-2/TRBV6-3
CAIRLAGVYEQYF
TGTGCCATACGCCTAGCGGGAGTATACGAGCAGTACTTC
>TRBJ2-5|NA|NA|TRBV13
CASSLNTVGETQYF
TGTGCCAGCAGCTTAAACACCGTCGGAGAGACCCAGTACTTC
>TRBJ2-3|NA|many|TRBV29-1
CSVEGLDTQYF
TGCAGCGTTGAAGGTCTAGATACGCAGTATTTT
>TRBJ2-3|TRBD2|few|TRBV5-1
CASRRLAGADTQYF
TGCGCCAGCAGACGACTAGCGGGAGCAGATACGCAGTATTTT
>TRBJ2-1|TRBD2|NA|TRBV10-3
CATRTSGGSDEQFF
TGTGCCACCCGGACTAGCGGGGGATCTGATGAGCAGTTCTTC
>TRBJ2-1|TRBD2|NA|TRBV4-3
CASSQDLEREGNEQFF
TGCGCCAGCAGCCAAGATCTCGAGCGGGAGGGCAATGAGCAGTTCTTC
>TRBJ2-7|NA|NA|TRBV5-1
CASSLAGAHYEQYF
TGCGCCAGCAGCTTGGCAGGGGCACACTACGAGCAGTACTTC
>TRBJ2-1|TRBD2|NA|TRBV11-2
CASRPTSGRWDNEQFF
TGTGCCAGCAGACCTACTAGCGGAAGGTGGGACAATGAGCAGTTCTTC
>TRBJ2-7|NA|NA|TRBV6-5
CVSSYHGNSYEQYF
TGTGTCAGCAGTTACCACGGGAACTCCTACGAGCAGTACTTC
>TRBJ1-4|NA|few|TRBV6-7
CASSYRDGLNEKLFF
TGTGCCAGCAGTTACCGGGACGGCCTCAATGAAAAACTGTTTTTT
>TRBJ2-4|TRBD1|NA|TRBV27
CASSRARQGRAKNSQYF
TGTGCCAGCAGCCGAGCCAGACAGGGTCGGGCCAAAAACAGTCAGTACTTC
>TRBJ2-3|NA|NA|TRBV2
CATPRRDTQYF
TGTGCCACCCCAAGGCGAGATACGCAGTATTTT
>TRBJ2-5|NA|NA|TRBV5-1
CASSFSKDKGKTQYF
TGCGCCAGCAGCTTCTCGAAGGACAAAGGAAAGACCCAGTACTTC
>TRBJ2-1|NA|few|TRBV27
CASSSPGSGNEQFF
TGTGCCAGCAGTTCCCCGGGTTCGGGAAATGAGCAGTTCTTC
>TRBJ2-1|NA|few|TRBV12-3/TRBV12-4
CASSPRALRGEQFF
TGTGCCAGCAGTCCGCGGGCCCTCCGGGGTGAGCAGTTCTTC
>TRBJ2-1|TRBD2|NA|TRBV14
CASSLPGLADREQFF
TGTGCCAGCAGCCTCCCGGGACTAGCGGACAGAGAGCAGTTCTTC
>TRBJ2-7|NA|NA|TRBV6-5
CASRFAYEQYF
TGTGCCAGCCGGTTCGCCTACGAGCAGTACTTC
>TRBJ2-7|TRBD2|few|TRBV29-1
CSVATSGGNEQYF
TGCAGCGTTGCAACTAGCGGAGGCAATGAGCAGTACTTC
>TRBJ1-1|NA|once|TRBV7-2
CASSFMRTEAFF
TGTGCCAGCAGCTTTATGAGGACTGAAGCTTTCTTT
>TRBJ2-3|NA|NA|TRBV5-1
CASSLDRQETDTQYF
TGCGCCAGCAGCTTGGATCGGCAGGAAACAGATACGCAGTATTTT
>TRBJ2-1|NA|NA|TRBV10-3
CAISGSLTISYNEQFF
TGTGCCATCAGTGGTTCCCTCACTATATCATACAATGAGCAGTTCTTC
>TRBJ2-1|TRBD2|NA|TRBV20-1
CSATISGSRKNEQFF
TGCAGTGCAACGATTAGCGGGAGCCGGAAGAATGAGCAGTTCTTC
>TRBJ2-1|TRBD2|few|TRBV7-9
CASGGLAGVGFYNEQFF
TGTGCCAGCGGTGGGCTAGCGGGAGTAGGGTTCTACAATGAGCAGTTCTTC
>TRBJ2-3|NA|NA|TRBV14
CASSQARWSDTQYF
TGTGCCAGCAGCCAAGCACGTTGGTCTGATACGCAGTATTTT
>TRBJ2-3|NA|few|TRBV7-9
CASSFGSSIDTQYF
TGTGCCAGCAGCTTTGGGAGTTCGATAGATACGCAGTATTTT
>TRBJ1-2|TRBD1|NA|TRBV5-1
CASSSGTGNYGYTF
TGCGCCAGCAGCTCCGGGACAGGGAACTATGGCTACACCTTC
>TRBJ2-1|TRBD2|few|TRBV18
CASSRTSGRTNEQFF
TGTGCCAGCTCCCGGACTAGCGGGAGAACCAATGAGCAGTTCTTC
>TRBJ2-2|NA|NA|TRBV12-3/TRBV12-4
CASSYYPGELFF
TGTGCCAGCAGTTACTACCCCGGGGAGCTGTTTTTT
>TRBJ2-5|NA|many|TRBV5-1
CASSLSGETQYF
TGTGCCAGCAGTTTATCGGGAGAGACCCAGTACTTC
>TRBJ2-5|TRBD1|few|TRBV6-1
CASSEGQGVRETQYF
TGTGCCAGCAGTGAAGGGCAGGGGGTTAGGGAGACCCAGTACTTC
>TRBJ2-7|TRBD2|many|TRBV6-5
CASSYSGGGEQYF
TGTGCCAGCAGTTACAGCGGCGGGGGGGAGCAGTACTTC
>TRBJ2-1|NA|NA|TRBV11-2
CASSLVLGVTNEQFF
TGTGCCAGCAGCTTAGTTTTGGGAGTAACGAATGAGCAGTTCTTC